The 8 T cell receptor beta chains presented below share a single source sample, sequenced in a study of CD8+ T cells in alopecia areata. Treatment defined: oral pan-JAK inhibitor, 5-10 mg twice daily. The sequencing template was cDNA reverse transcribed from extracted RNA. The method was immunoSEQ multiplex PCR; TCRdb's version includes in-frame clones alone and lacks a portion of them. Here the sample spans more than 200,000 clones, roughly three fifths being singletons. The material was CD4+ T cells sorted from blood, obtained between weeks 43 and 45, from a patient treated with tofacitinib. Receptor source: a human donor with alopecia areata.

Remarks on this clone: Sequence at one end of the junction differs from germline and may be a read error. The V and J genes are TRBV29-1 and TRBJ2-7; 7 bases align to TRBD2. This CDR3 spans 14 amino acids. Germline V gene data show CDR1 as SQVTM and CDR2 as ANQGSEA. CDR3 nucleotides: TGCAGCGTTGACTCCAACTCACCTGGGGGGGAGCAGCACTTC. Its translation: CSVDSNSPGGEQHF.

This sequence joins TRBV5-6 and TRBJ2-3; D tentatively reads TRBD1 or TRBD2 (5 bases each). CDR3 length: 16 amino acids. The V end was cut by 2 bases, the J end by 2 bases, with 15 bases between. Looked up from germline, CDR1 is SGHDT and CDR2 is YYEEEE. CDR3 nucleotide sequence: TGTGCCAGCAGCTTCTACCGGGACGGATACACAGATACGCAGTATTTT. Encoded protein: CASSFYRDGYTDTQYF.

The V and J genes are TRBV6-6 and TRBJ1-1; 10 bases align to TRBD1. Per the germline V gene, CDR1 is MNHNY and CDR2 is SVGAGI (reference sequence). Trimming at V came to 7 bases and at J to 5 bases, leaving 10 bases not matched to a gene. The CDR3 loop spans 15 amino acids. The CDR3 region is CASNRETGGRTEAFF. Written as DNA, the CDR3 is TGTGCCAGCAACCGAGAGACAGGGGGCAGGACTGAAGCTTTCTTT.

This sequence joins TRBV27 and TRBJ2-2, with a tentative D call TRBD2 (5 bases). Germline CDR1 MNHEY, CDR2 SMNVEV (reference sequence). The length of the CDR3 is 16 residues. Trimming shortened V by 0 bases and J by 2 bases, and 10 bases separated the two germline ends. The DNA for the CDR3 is TGTGCCAGCAGTTTATCGCTCGGGGTTAACACCGGGGAGCTGTTTTTT. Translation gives CASSLSLGVNTGELFF.

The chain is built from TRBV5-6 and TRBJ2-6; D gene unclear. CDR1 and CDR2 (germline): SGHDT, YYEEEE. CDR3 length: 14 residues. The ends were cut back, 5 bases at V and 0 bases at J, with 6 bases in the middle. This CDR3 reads CASRQLSGANVLTF. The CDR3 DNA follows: TGTGCCAGCAGGCAGCTCTCTGGGGCCAACGTCCTGACTTTC.

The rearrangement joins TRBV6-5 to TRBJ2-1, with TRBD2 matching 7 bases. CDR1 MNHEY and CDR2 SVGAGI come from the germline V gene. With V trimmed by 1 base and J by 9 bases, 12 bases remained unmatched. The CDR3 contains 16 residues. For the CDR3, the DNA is TGTGCCAGCAGTTACTACGGACTAGGACCTTCAAGTGAGCAGTTCTTC. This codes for CASSYYGLGPSSEQFF.

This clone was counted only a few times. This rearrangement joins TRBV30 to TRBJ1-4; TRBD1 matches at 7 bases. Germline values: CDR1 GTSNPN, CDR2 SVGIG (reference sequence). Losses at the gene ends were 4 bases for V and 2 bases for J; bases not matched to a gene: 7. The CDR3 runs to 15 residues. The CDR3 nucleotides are TGTGCCTGGAACGGCGACAGGGTGACTAATGAAAAACTGTTTTTT. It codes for CAWNGDRVTNEKLFF.

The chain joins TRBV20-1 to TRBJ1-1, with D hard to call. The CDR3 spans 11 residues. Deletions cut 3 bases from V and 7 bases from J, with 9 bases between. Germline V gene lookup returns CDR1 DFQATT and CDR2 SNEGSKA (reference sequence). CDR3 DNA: TGCAGTGCTAGTAGGCTTTTTGAAGCTTTCTTT. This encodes CSASRLFEAFF.